The 26 T cell receptor beta chains listed next were all sequenced from one sample in a study of molecular identifiers for immune sequencing clone quantification. One entry per CDR3 protein, called by TCRdb with MiXCR from the PCR reads. Of hundreds of thousands of distinct CDR3 sequences in the sample, over 25% were seen once. Material: naive CD8+ T cells from blood, with Jurkat cell RNA spiked in. Subset defined: FACS-sorted CD8+CD4-CCR7+CD45RA+ naive T cells. These receptors came from a human donor in good health. Some libraries in this study had Jurkat cell RNA spiked in.

This clonotype was counted only a few times. The chain links TRBV9 to TRBJ1-1, with D tentatively TRBD1 (6 bases). There are 16 residues in the CDR3. Trimming left V 2 bases short and J 10 bases short, with 24 bases between. Looked up from germline, CDR1 is SGDLS and CDR2 is YYNGEE. The CDR3 DNA reads TGTGCCAGCAGCGTCGATGGAGCAGGGGCGCATATAGGAGCTTTCTTT. It translates to CASSVDGAGAHIGAFF.

This clonotype showed up just a few times. The rearrangement links TRBV30 to TRBJ2-2; TRBD1 is a possible D gene (5 bases). The CDR3 sequence is 15 residues long. Trimming took off 3 bases at V and 1 base at J, with 12 bases between the two ends. CDR1 GTSNPN and CDR2 SVGIG come from the germline V gene (reference sequence). The CDR3 DNA sequence: TGTGCCTGGAGCCCAGGGATCGGGAACACCGGGGAGCTGTTTTTT. Translating it yields CAWSPGIGNTGELFF.

In this sample, this clonotype turned up many times. The genes are TRBV5-4 and TRBJ2-5; weak D call: TRBD2 (7 bases). This CDR3 has 15 amino acids. The ends were cut back, 5 bases at V and 4 bases at J, with 18 bases in the middle. Germline CDR1 reads SGHNT; CDR2 reads YYREEE (reference sequence). CDR3 in DNA: TGTGCCAGCAGACATAAAACGGGGGGCGTAGAGACCCAGTACTTC. This gives the protein CASRHKTGGVETQYF.

V usage is TRBV27 and J usage is TRBJ1-1; 10 bases agree with TRBD1. Germline CDR1 MNHEY, CDR2 SMNVEV (reference sequence). Trimming at V came to 7 bases and at J to 4 bases, leaving 6 bases not matched to a gene. The CDR3 spans 14 residues. CDR3 sequence reads: CASTLTGGVTEAFF. The CDR3 DNA reads TGTGCCAGCACCCTGACAGGGGGCGTCACTGAAGCTTTCTTT.

This clonotype was seen a handful of times. This chain connects TRBV5-6 to TRBJ1-6; D not certain. V was pared by 0 bases and J by 8 bases, with 12 bases between. The CDR3 sequence is 15 residues long. Germline values: CDR1 SGHDT, CDR2 YYEEEE. The DNA of the CDR3 is TGTGCCAGCAGCTTGGGGTCTAGGTTCTATTCACCCCTCCACTTT. It is translated as CASSLGSRFYSPLHF. Looking up the rest from reference TRBV5-6 and TRBJ1-6 gives the full variable domain: DAGVTQSPTHLIKTRGQQVTLRCSPKSGHDTVSWYQQALGQGPQFIFQYYEEEERQRGNFPDRFSGHQFPNYSSELNVNALLLGDSALYLCASSLGSRFYSPLHFGNGTRLTVT.

This clonotype was seen many times. This chain joins TRBV6-2 or TRBV6-3 and TRBJ1-1, with D uncertain. The CDR3 contains 15 residues. V was trimmed by 6 bases and J by 0 bases, leaving 14 bases between them. CDR1 and CDR2 from the germline V gene are MNHEY and SVGEGT. The CDR3 region is CASSPMGILNTEAFF. The CDR3 DNA sequence: TGTGCCAGCAGCCCCATGGGAATTTTGAACACTGAAGCTTTCTTT.

This clonotype has a count of ten or more. The rearrangement uses TRBV9 and TRBJ2-3; 7 positions agree with TRBD1. Germline V CDR1 and CDR2: SGDLS, YYNGEE. V was pared by 2 bases and J by 8 bases, with 5 bases of the junction left unmatched. This CDR3 spans 13 amino acids. CDR3 sequence reads: CASSVWTGVTQYF. Written as DNA, the CDR3 is TGTGCCAGCAGCGTGTGGACAGGTGTTACGCAGTATTTT.

This clonotype was picked up many times. This rearrangement joins TRBV9 to TRBJ2-7; D gene unclear. CDR1 is SGDLS and CDR2 is YYNGEE in the germline V gene. V lost 3 bases, J lost 6 bases, and 19 bases lay in between. The length of the CDR3 is 15 residues. This chain's CDR3 is CASSGTDGPLGEQYF. DNA of the CDR3: TGTGCCAGCAGCGGCACGGACGGACCCCTCGGCGAGCAGTACTTC.

The J gene is TRBJ2-2, the V gene TRBV20-1; TRBD2 agrees at 9 bases. The V gene's germline CDR1 is DFQATT and CDR2 SNEGSKA (reference sequence). V was clipped by 0 bases and J by 6 bases; unmatched bases: 5. The CDR3 spans 15 residues. In nucleotides, the CDR3 is TGCAGTGCTAGAGAGGGCGGGGGGGCCTCCGGGGAGCTGTTTTTT. Amino acids: CSAREGGGASGELFF.

This clonotype was found many times. The chain couples TRBV5-1 to TRBJ2-5; TRBD2 matches 11 bases. This CDR3 is built from 21 residues. Trimming cost V 4 bases and J 1 base; bases outside gene matches: 21. Germline V lookup: CDR1 SGHRS, CDR2 YFSETQ. CDR3 in DNA: TGCGCCAGCAGCCCCCCCGGGGTGCCACCCGGGACTAGCGGATTCCAAGAGACCCAGTACTTC. Translating gives CASSPPGVPPGTSGFQETQYF. Together with reference TRBV5-1 and TRBJ2-5, the CDR3 gives the full variable domain: KAGVTQTPRYLIKTRGQQVTLSCSPISGHRSVSWYQQTPGQGLQFLFEYFSETQRNKGNFPGRFSGRQFSNSRSEMNVSTLELGDSALYLCASSPPGVPPGTSGFQETQYFGPGTRLLVL.

The chain has TRBV6-2 or TRBV6-3 and TRBJ2-4; D perhaps matches TRBD2 (6 bases). The germline V and J ends were trimmed by 0 bases and 6 bases, with 12 bases remaining between them. This CDR3 comprises 15 residues. Germline CDR1 is MNHEY and CDR2 is SVGEGT. CDR3 nucleotides: TGTGCCAGCAGTTACTCGACGGAGGGCCTAAACATTCAGTACTTC. Encoded protein: CASSYSTEGLNIQYF.

To note about this clonotype: This may stem from a read error, because a much larger clone lies one nucleotide away. The V and J genes are TRBV29-1 and TRBJ1-1; D not resolved. The length of the CDR3 is 11 residues. With 1 base removed from V and 7 bases from J, the gap between germline ends came to 7 bases. Germline V gives CDR1 SQVTM, CDR2 ANQGSEA. CDR3: CSVEVTGEAFF. CDR3 DNA: TGCAGCGTTGAAGTCACGGGTGAAGCTTTCTTT.

This chain links TRBV7-8 with TRBJ2-7; D is unresolved. The CDR3 consists of 13 residues. Germline CDR1 is SGHVS and CDR2 is FQNEAQ. Trimming cost V 5 bases and J 3 bases, with 11 bases left between them. The CDR3 loop is CASSPSNGYEQYF. The CDR3 region has the DNA TGTGCCAGCAGCCCCAGTAACGGCTACGAGCAGTACTTC. Supplemented by reference TRBV7-8 and TRBJ2-7, the full variable domain reads GAGVSQSPRYKVAKRGQDVALRCDPISGHVSLFWYQQALGQGPEFLTYFQNEAQLDKSGLPSDRFFAERPEGSVSTLKIQRTQQEDSAVYLCASSPSNGYEQYFGPGTRLTVT.

V is TRBV27 and J is TRBJ2-1; the D gene is possibly TRBD2 (7 bases). The germline V gene has CDR1 MNHEY and CDR2 SMNVEV (reference sequence). V lost 4 bases and J lost 7, with 23 bases in between. The CDR3 runs to 17 residues. This CDR3 is CASSSFDEGGPRNEQFF. In nucleotides, the CDR3 is TGTGCCAGCAGTTCCTTCGATGAGGGGGGGCCTAGGAATGAGCAGTTCTTC.

This clonotype was seen ten or more times. The V gene is TRBV12-3 or TRBV12-4, the J gene TRBJ1-5; D is unclear. The CDR3 totals 13 residues. V gave up 6 bases and J gave up 6 bases, with 12 bases separating them. DNA for the CDR3: TGTGCCAGCAGCCCCACACTGGGTCAGCCCCAGCATTTT. Its protein product is CASSPTLGQPQHF.

The chain uses TRBV6-5 and TRBJ2-2; 7 bases are a match to TRBD2. V lost 6 bases, J lost 0 bases, and 4 bases stayed unmatched. Per the germline V gene, CDR1 is MNHEY and CDR2 is SVGAGI. The CDR3 runs 15 residues. The CDR3 nucleotides read TGTGCCAGCAGAACGGGACTAACGAACACCGGGGAGCTGTTTTTT. It is translated as CASRTGLTNTGELFF.

In its sample, this clonotype was seen many times. CDR3 residues: CASSPTATGELFF. As DNA, the CDR3 is TGTGCCAGTAGTCCGACAGCAACCGGGGAGCTGTTTTTT. The rearrangement links TRBV19 to TRBJ2-2; perhaps TRBD1 as D (5 bases). The V end lost 5 bases, the J end lost 5 bases, and 9 bases lay between the germline ends. The CDR3 is made up of 13 amino acids. CDR1 and CDR2 from the germline V gene are LNHDA and SQIVND (reference sequence).

This clonotype was found many times. The chain links TRBV12-3 or TRBV12-4 to TRBJ2-3; D is perhaps TRBD1 (6 bases). This CDR3 region has 15 residues. Trimming shortened V by 6 bases and J by 2 bases, and 15 bases separated the two germline ends. This chain's CDR3 is CASSQITGHTDTQYF. In DNA, the CDR3 is TGTGCCAGCAGCCAGATCACAGGGCACACAGATACGCAGTATTTT.

This clonotype was seen a few times. The chain recombines TRBV30 with TRBJ2-1, with TRBD1 matching 8 bases. Losses at the gene ends were 1 base for V and 2 bases for J; bases not matched to a gene: 4. The CDR3 consists of 15 residues. Germline loops: CDR1 GTSNPN, CDR2 SVGIG (reference sequence). The DNA for the CDR3 is TGTGCCTGGAGTGCTGGGACAGGACCCTACAATGAGCAGTTCTTC. This encodes CAWSAGTGPYNEQFF.

The rearrangement links TRBV28 to TRBJ2-5; 7 bases match TRBD1. The CDR3 contains 14 residues. The V gene's germline CDR1 is MDHEN and CDR2 SYDVKM. Trimming at V came to 2 bases and at J to 5 bases, leaving 5 bases not matched to a gene. CDR3: CASSLGDRRETQYF. For the CDR3, the DNA is TGTGCCAGCAGTTTAGGGGACAGAAGGGAGACCCAGTACTTC.

This clonotype occurred many times. V is TRBV29-1 and J is TRBJ2-3; TRBD2 matches at 9 bases. The length of the CDR3 is 16 residues. Per germline, CDR1 SQVTM and CDR2 ANQGSEA. Trimming cost V 3 bases and J 3 bases; bases outside gene matches: 10. CDR3 sequence (DNA): TGCAGCGTTGATCCTCCGGCGGGAGGGCCGACAGATACGCAGTATTTT. It encodes CSVDPPAGGPTDTQYF.

The sample holds many counts of this clonotype. The chain links TRBV12-5 to TRBJ1-1; D unresolved. CDR1 and CDR2 from the germline V gene are LGHNT and FRNRAP. Trimming took 7 bases from V and 3 from J, leaving 9 bases between them. This CDR3 contains 12 residues. The CDR3: CASDKEYTEAFF. CDR3 DNA sequence: TGTGCTAGTGACAAAGAGTACACTGAAGCTTTCTTT.

Regarding this clonotype: A single base separates this from a much larger clone, so it may be a read error. V usage is TRBV20-1 and J usage is TRBJ2-7; weak D call: TRBD2 (6 bases). In germline, CDR1 is DFQATT, CDR2 SNEGSKA (reference sequence). The CDR3 spans 13 residues. As DNA, the CDR3 is TGCAGTGCTAAAGGGACTCACTCCTACGAGCAGTGCTTC. As protein: CSAKGTHSYEQCF.

A note on this clonotype: It may be a read error: a sequence one base away is much more abundant. The genes are TRBV21-1 and TRBJ1-4; the table's D call, TRBD1, has no DNA check behind it. TRBV21-1 is deemed a pseudogene. There are 14 residues in the CDR3. The CDR3 nucleotides are TGTGCCTGCAGGGGGACAGGGTTTCGTGAAAAACTGTTTTTT. It specifies CACRGTGFREKLFF.

The J gene is TRBJ2-3, the V gene TRBV13, with 13 bases identical to TRBD2. V gave up 1 base and J gave up 4 bases; unmatched junction bases: 14. The length of the CDR3 is 20 residues. Germline CDR1 is PRHDT and CDR2 is FYEKMQ (reference sequence). The chain's CDR3 is CASSLVSPHQLAGGADTQYF. CDR3 coding DNA: TGTGCCAGCAGCTTAGTATCCCCTCATCAACTAGCGGGGGGGGCAGATACGCAGTATTTT. The variable domain in full, completed from reference TRBV13 and TRBJ2-3, reads AAGVIQSPRHLIKEKRETATLKCYPIPRHDTVYWYQQGPGQDPQFLISFYEKMQSDKGSIPDRFSAQQFSDYHSELNMSSLELGDSALYFCASSLVSPHQLAGGADTQYFGPGTRLTVL.

Details on this clonotype: Just one base apart from a much larger clone, this may be a read error. The chain combines TRBV5-3 with TRBJ1-3; D is unclear. TRBV5-3 is an ORF; its function is uncertain. The CDR3 length is 15 residues. The CDR3 loop reads CASSYSPEPGNTIYF. In DNA form, the CDR3 reads TGTGCCAGCAGCTACAGTCCAGAGCCCGGAAACACCATATATTTT.